The sequence of this TCR beta chain was determined in a study of OX40 agonist ivuxolimab in advanced cancers. Study-level information: Partial responses occurred in Three dose-escalation patients, one with hepatocellular carcinoma and two with cutaneous melanoma. Study results and caveats: Antigen specificity of clonally expanded peripheral T cells was not established.

Produced via immunoSEQ multiplex PCR; TCRdb's table is partial and in-frame only. The profile shows around 18,000 clones, approximately 80% of them singletons. This clone was observed a few times. Antigen specificity is unknown. The ends lost 4 bases at V and 3 bases at J; junction bases unmatched: 10. CDR1 is SGDLS, CDR2 YYNGEE, per germline. This CDR3 comprises 15 residues. This sequence joins TRBV9 and TRBJ2-7; 7 bases match TRBD1. The material was CD4+ or CD8+ T cells sorted from blood, obtained in a trial of the OX40 agonist ivuxolimab. The receptor was derived from an adult with an advanced solid tumor such as melanoma, head and neck, liver or kidney cancer. The CDR3 DNA reads TGTGCCAGCAGCTTTGGGGACAGCCGTATCTACGAGCAGTACTTC. It translates to CASSFGDSRIYEQYF.